A selection of T cell receptor beta chains follows, all from one sample in a study of T cell changes during pregnancy in multiple sclerosis. The table came from immunoSEQ multiplex PCR; TCRdb's copy has only in-frame clones and leaves some out. The table lists just under 100,000 clones, about 94% of them singletons, with 0.99% in the top ten. The sample consisted of peripheral blood, taken after pregnancy. All receptors come from a female donor with multiple sclerosis, enrolled in a pregnancy study. Both conserved end residues are part of each CDR3. A D gene is named only where the DNA matches it firmly. The size entry is marked missing in some rows and otherwise reads once, few, many or a size class.

>TRBV10-3|-|-|TRBJ1-1
TGTGCCATCAGCAGGGGAACGCCGGCTGAAGCTTTCTTT
CAISRGTPAEAFF
>TRBV28|-|TRBD1|TRBJ2-7
TGTGCCAGCGAAGGGGGCGTTTCCTACGAGCAGTACTTC
CASEGGVSYEQYF
>TRBV4-2|-|TRBD2|TRBJ2-1
TGTGCCAGCAGCCGCCGACTAGCGGGAGGGAATGAGCAGTTCTTC
CASSRRLAGGNEQFF
>TRBV9|once|-|TRBJ2-3
TGTGCCAGCAGCGTAGCTGGGCGGGATAGAGATACGCAGTATTTT
CASSVAGRDRDTQYF
>TRBV7-8|-|-|TRBJ2-1
TGTGCCACCTCCCCCCGCTCGGGGAATGAGCAGTTCTTC
CATSPRSGNEQFF
>TRBV27|-|-|TRBJ1-5
TGTGCCAGCGGCCATAGCAATCAGCCCCAGCATTTT
CASGHSNQPQHF
>TRBV28|once|TRBD2|TRBJ2-7
TGTGCCAGCAGCCTCCGACTAGCGGGCTTTCACGAGCAGTACTTC
CASSLRLAGFHEQYF
>TRBV4-2|-|-|TRBJ2-5
TGTGCCAGCAGCCAAGGGGTAGGAGGGGGCACGCAAGAGACCCAGTACTTC
CASSQGVGGGTQETQYF
>TRBV11-2|-|-|TRBJ2-1
TGTGCCAGCAGCTTCAGGGCAGACAGCTACAATGAGCAGTTCTTC
CASSFRADSYNEQFF
>TRBV5-1|-|-|TRBJ1-5
TGCGCCAGCAGCTTATATTCGTTTGAGCAGCCCCAGCATTTT
CASSLYSFEQPQHF
>TRBV28|-|TRBD1|TRBJ1-5
TGTGCCAGCAAAGGGACAGGTGAGAATCAGCCCCAGCATTTT
CASKGTGENQPQHF
>TRBV7-9|-|TRBD1|TRBJ2-7
TGTGCCAGCAGCGCCCGGGACAGGGGTTCCTACGAGCAGTACTTC
CASSARDRGSYEQYF
>TRBV28|-|-|TRBJ1-1
TGTGCCAGCAGTTTAGCGGGGTGGACTGAAGCTTTCTTT
CASSLAGWTEAFF
>TRBV5-1|-|-|TRBJ2-2
TGCGCCAGCAGCTTTTTTTCAGGACAGAACACCGGGGAGCTGTTTTTT
CASSFFSGQNTGELFF
>TRBV6-5|-|TRBD1|TRBJ2-6
TGTGCCAGCAGTTTACAGGGGGCGGGAAGGGCCAACGTCCTGACTTTC
CASSLQGAGRANVLTF
>TRBV5-1|-|TRBD1|TRBJ1-3
TGCGCCAGCAGCTTGGGGGACAGGGGAGGAAACACCATATATTTT
CASSLGDRGGNTIYF
>TRBV5-8|-|-|TRBJ1-2
TGTGCCAGCAGCCCTGGGACAATCTATGGCTACACCTTC
CASSPGTIYGYTF
>TRBV4-1|-|TRBD2|TRBJ2-7
TGCGCCAGCAGCCAGCACGCCCCGGGACTAGCGGTCTATGAGCAGTACTTC
CASSQHAPGLAVYEQYF
>TRBV19|-|TRBD1|TRBJ1-1
TGTGCCAGTAAAGAAAAGGACAGGGGGGTTCTAGTCGACTCAGCTTTCTTT
CASKEKDRGVLVDSAFF
>TRBV5-4|few|-|TRBJ2-2
TGTGCCAGCAGCTTCGGACAGAGGAACACCGGGGAGCTGTTTTTT
CASSFGQRNTGELFF
>TRBV7-9|-|-|TRBJ1-1
TGTGCCAGCAGGCCCCGGGGAAGCACTGAAGCTTTCTTT
CASRPRGSTEAFF
>TRBV28|-|TRBD2|TRBJ2-7
TGTGCCAGCAGTTTTCGGGGGGACTTCACCTACGAGCAGTACTTC
CASSFRGDFTYEQYF
>TRBV5-4|once|TRBD2|TRBJ2-3
TGTGCCAGCAGCCAGACTAGCGGGAGGGCCTGGGTGCAGTATTTT
CASSQTSGRAWVQYF
>TRBV4-3|-|-|TRBJ2-7
TGCGCCAGCAGCCAAACAGGGAACCCCTCCGAGCAGTACTTC
CASSQTGNPSEQYF
>TRBV19|-|-|TRBJ1-5
TGTGCCAGTAGTATATCCGGTGGGGCAGGCAGCGGGCAGCCCCAGCATTTT
CASSISGGAGSGQPQHF
>TRBV4-2|-|-|TRBJ1-3
TGTGCCAGCAGCCAAGATACCCTGACAGGCTCTGGAAACACCATATATTTT
CASSQDTLTGSGNTIYF
>TRBV5-5|-|TRBD1|TRBJ2-7
TGTGCCAGCAGCTTGGTAGACGTGGGGACAGGTTACTTC
CASSLVDVGTGYF
>TRBV19|-|TRBD1|TRBJ1-5
TGTGCCAGTAAGAGGTCCGGGACAGGGGGCAACAATCAGCCCCAGCATTTT
CASKRSGTGGNNQPQHF
>TRBV18|once|TRBD2|TRBJ2-3
TGTGCCAGCTCACCACCCCTGGGGGGGACCACGCAGTATTTT
CASSPPLGGTTQYF
>TRBV5-1|once|-|TRBJ1-4
TGCGCCAGCAGCTTGTCGGGTAAAACTAATGAAAAACTGTTTTTT
CASSLSGKTNEKLFF
>TRBV21-1|-|-|TRBJ1-1
TGTGCCAGCCGAACGACAGGGATGGTAGGCACTGAAGCTTTCTTT
CASRTTGMVGTEAFF
>TRBV18|-|TRBD1|TRBJ1-3
TGTGCCAGCTCAGCGCCGGGACAGGGTTTTGGAGGAAACACCATATATTTT
CASSAPGQGFGGNTIYF
>TRBV9|-|-|TRBJ2-1
TGTGCCAGCAGGGAGACTAGTTCCTACAATGAGCAGTTCTTC
CASRETSSYNEQFF
>TRBV27|-|TRBD1|TRBJ2-2
TGTGCCAGCAGTTTACGAGGGGGCGGTTTCGGGGAGCTGTTTTTT
CASSLRGGGFGELFF
>TRBV27|-|TRBD2|TRBJ2-5
TGTGCCAGCACCCCGATGCTAGCGGGACCCTCGTACCAAGAGACCCAGTACTTC
CASTPMLAGPSYQETQYF
>TRBV19|-|-|TRBJ1-1
TGTGCCAGTAGACCTTGGCGCGAGGCCAACACTGAAGCTTTCTTT
CASRPWREANTEAFF
>TRBV12-5|-|-|TRBJ2-7
TGTGCTAGTGGCGATGCCGGGGGAGGCTGGGACGAGCAGTACTTC
CASGDAGGGWDEQYF
>TRBV11-1|-|TRBD2|TRBJ2-1
TGTGCCAGCAGCTCCAGAGCGGGGGTAAGGAATGAGCAGTTCTTC
CASSSRAGVRNEQFF
>TRBV9|-|TRBD1|TRBJ1-2
TGTGCCAGCAGCGCCTCCAGGGGGCAGGACTATGGCTACACCTTC
CASSASRGQDYGYTF
>TRBV7-2|once|-|TRBJ2-7
TGTGCCAGCAGCTGGCGGGGGCCCGAGCAGTACTTC
CASSWRGPEQYF
>TRBV19|-|TRBD1|TRBJ1-4
TGTGCCAGTAGTGTAACAGGGGTTGAAAAACTGTTTTTT
CASSVTGVEKLFF
>TRBV15|-|TRBD1|TRBJ2-7
TGTGCCACCAGCAGAGATAGTTCCGGGACAGGGGCCGAGCAGTACTTC
CATSRDSSGTGAEQYF
>TRBV7-9|few|-|TRBJ1-1
TGTGCCAGCAGCTCTCCTGGACAGCAGAACACTGAAGCTTTCTTT
CASSSPGQQNTEAFF
>TRBV30|-|-|TRBJ2-7
TGTGCCTGGAGTCCGGGCAGGGCCTACGAGCAGTACTTC
CAWSPGRAYEQYF
>TRBV5-4|-|TRBD2|TRBJ2-1
TGTGCCAGCAGCCAGGAAGGGAGGGACTACTACAATGAGCAGTTCTTC
CASSQEGRDYYNEQFF
>TRBV28|once|-|TRBJ2-1
TGTGCCAGCAGTACCCAAGTTCTCAGGGAGGACAATGAGCAGTTCTTC
CASSTQVLREDNEQFF
>TRBV5-6|-|-|TRBJ2-6
TGTGCCAGCAGACTGGAGGGGGCCCCTGGGGCCAACGTCCTGACTTTC
CASRLEGAPGANVLTF
>TRBV4-3|-|TRBD1|TRBJ2-3
TGCGCCAGCAGCCAGAGGGGACAGGGGACAGATACGCAGTATTTT
CASSQRGQGTDTQYF
>TRBV10-3|-|TRBD2|TRBJ2-7
TGTGCCATCAGTGAGATGGGCAGGGGAAGGCCTAGCGGGAGTGTTTCCCACTACGAGCAGTACTTC
CAISEMGRGRPSGSVSHYEQYF
>TRBV5-4|-|-|TRBJ2-6
TGTGCCAGCAGCTCTAACTCTGGGGCCAACGTCCTGACTTTC
CASSSNSGANVLTF
>TRBV11-3|-|-|TRBJ2-5
TGTGCCAGCAGCTTAGATCACGGCCAAGAGACCCAGTACTTC
CASSLDHGQETQYF